This is a list of T cell receptor beta chains from one sample in a study of CD8 T cells in Susac syndrome. TCRdb passed the immunoSEQ multiplex PCR reads through MiXCR, listing each CDR3 protein once. The data hold 40,000 to 55,000 distinct CDR3 sequences, with about 92% observed a single time. The sample comprised CD8+ T cells from PBMCs. Receptors originate from a human donor with multiple sclerosis. The CDR3 runs from the conserved cysteine through the conserved F or W. The order of the fields is clone size, J gene, V gene, CDR3 protein. Clone size is stated in some rows and not others, as once, few, many or a class when expanded.

size: NA; J: TRBJ1-2; V: TRBV5-1; CDR3: CASSDNYGYTF
size: once; J: TRBJ2-1; V: TRBV7-3; CDR3: CASSLRQALGDEQFF
size: NA; J: TRBJ1-5; V: TRBV7-8; CDR3: CASSLGDRVGYQPQHF
size: NA; J: TRBJ2-2; V: TRBV4-3; CDR3: CASSQSPKTYGGELFF
size: NA; J: TRBJ1-1; V: TRBV27; CDR3: CASSSRGGNTEAFF
size: once; J: TRBJ2-7; V: TRBV10-1; CDR3: CASSESSPYHEQYF
size: NA; J: TRBJ1-1; V: TRBV7-8; CDR3: CASSLTLGLNTEAFF
size: NA; J: TRBJ1-5; V: TRBV23-1; CDR3: CASRRFHLKVGSNQPQHF
size: NA; J: TRBJ1-1; V: TRBV3-1; CDR3: CASSQGIEDTEAFF
size: NA; J: TRBJ1-5; V: TRBV9; CDR3: CASSVGYSNQPQHF
size: NA; J: TRBJ2-1; V: TRBV29-1; CDR3: CSVETGVLGEQFF